This T cell receptor beta chain was recorded in a study of identical twins. Broader study findings: Models predicted too little out-of-frame TCR alpha sharing in monozygotic twins. When twins shared out-of-frame alpha sequences, those sequences had excess low generation probability.

With regard to this clonotype: Its specificity is unknown.

TCRdb analysed the 5' RACE reads with MiXCR anew, one entry per CDR3 protein. The sample carries hundreds of thousands of distinct CDR3 sequences, 8.6% recorded once. The same data also contributed to another study, on yellow fever vaccine responses in identical twins.

The receptor was derived from a woman under 30 in good health. Input material: PBMCs.

The CDR3 sequence is CASSQSTGLLTYEQYF. The CDR3 coding sequence is TGTGCCAGCAGCCAATCGACGGGACTCCTAACCTACGAGCAGTACTTC. The gene calls are TRBV4-2 and TRBJ2-7, with D maybe TRBD2 (6 bases). The germline gives CDR1 LGHNA, CDR2 YNFKEQ. CDR3 size: 16 residues. V lost 2 bases and J lost 2, with 16 bases in between.